This T cell receptor beta chain comes out of a study of blood T cell repertoires in COVID-19. At the level of the study: The origin of the acute and convalescent COVID-19 samples was the United States, Italy and Spain.

Source study methods: Reference gene primer amplification in the assay estimated nucleated cell counts. Measured with immunoSEQ multiplex PCR; TCRdb has only the in-frame clones, and not every one. V and J calls and clone size are given by that table; D and trimming were obtained from the DNA. The table shows 150,000 to 200,000 clones, with roughly 87% occurring only once. Trimming took 8 bases from V and 6 from J, leaving 17 bases between them. The CDR3 runs to 13 residues. Germline lookup yields CDR1 SGHTA and CDR2 FQGNSA. Sequencing input: peripheral blood. This TCR was recovered from a man between 18 and 35 years old who had recovered from COVID-19. The chain uses TRBV7-2 and TRBJ2-7; no clear D. The CDR3 nucleotides read TGTGCCAGCGGAGTCGCTTTGAGTTTCGAGCAGTACTTC. Encoded protein: CASGVALSFEQYF.